This T cell receptor beta chain came from a study of T cells in Graves' hyperthyroidism and ophthalmopathy. This clonotype was counted ten times or more. This CDR3 region has 15 residues. The V and J ends lost 0 bases and 1 base, in that order; junction bases with no gene match: 2. Around 9.8 ml fresh peripheral blood yielded the PBMCs. Researchers amplified the TCR beta CDR3 regions from RNA transcripts. TCR CDR3 underwent first-round RT-PCR with the HTBI primer set. TCRdb reprocessed the multiplex PCR reads with MiXCR, giving one entry per CDR3 protein. The sample carries 700,000 to 950,000 distinct CDR3 sequences, 35% recorded once.

The specimen sequenced was blood. This sequence originates from a woman between 40 and 55 years old with Graves' hyperthyroidism. The gene calls are TRBV12-3 or TRBV12-4 and TRBJ2-7, with 8 bases aligning to TRBD2. CDR3 nucleotide sequence: TGTGCCAGCAGTTTAGCTAGCGGGGTATCCTACGAGCAGTACTTC. The encoded protein is CASSLASGVSYEQYF.